This T cell receptor (beta chain) appears in the sequencing data of a study of cytomegalovirus exposure and HLA in healthy donors. Study outcomes and limitations: Researchers reported that a few CMV-associated chains were confirmed in vitro as CMV antigen-specific. The number of N-insertions in an Asian-associated ancestry cluster was reportedly below the 666-donor mean in a later analysis. HLA restriction was apparent for most CMV-associated TCR beta chains in a later analysis.

This CDR3 has 12 residues. The germline gives CDR1 MNHEY, CDR2 SVGAGI. Trimming removed 5 bases from V and 3 bases from J, with 6 bases in between. This clone was detected only once. Its antigen is not known. PCR was performed using 60 Vbeta and 13 Jbeta primers. This table comes from immunoSEQ multiplex PCR, and its TCRdb copy is limited to in-frame clones, with some not included. The table includes about 130,000 clones, around 73% detected once. The receptor's source is a female donor in good health and CMV-seronegative. This chain connects TRBV6-5 to TRBJ2-3; D is unclear. Sample: PBMCs. CDR3 sequence reads: CASSGLTDTQYF. Here the CDR3 DNA reads TGTGCCAGCAGTGGCTTGACAGATACGCAGTATTTT.